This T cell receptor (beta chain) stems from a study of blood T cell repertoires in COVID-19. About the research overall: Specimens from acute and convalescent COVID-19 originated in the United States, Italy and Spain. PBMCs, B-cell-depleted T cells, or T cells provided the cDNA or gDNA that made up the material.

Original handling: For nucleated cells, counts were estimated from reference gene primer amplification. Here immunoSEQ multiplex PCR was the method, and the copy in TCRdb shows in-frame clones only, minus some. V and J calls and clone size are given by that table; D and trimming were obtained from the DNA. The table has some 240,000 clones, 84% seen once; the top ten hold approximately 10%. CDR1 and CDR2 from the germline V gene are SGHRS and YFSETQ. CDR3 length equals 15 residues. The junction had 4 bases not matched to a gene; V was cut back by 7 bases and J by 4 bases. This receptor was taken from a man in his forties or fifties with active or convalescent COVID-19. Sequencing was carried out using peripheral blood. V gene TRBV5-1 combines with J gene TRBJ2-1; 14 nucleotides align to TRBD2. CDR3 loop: CASGRTSGGYNEQFF. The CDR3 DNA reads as TGCGCCAGCGGCCGGACTAGCGGGGGGTACAATGAGCAGTTCTTC.